This T cell receptor (beta chain) was profiled in a study of cytomegalovirus exposure and HLA in healthy donors. The study's findings and limits: In an earlier analysis, productive rearrangement rates for most beta V segments clustered near 87% or 30%. The authors considered a cluster of highly shared sequence variants likely to be a sequencing artifact.

60 Vbeta and 13 Jbeta primers were used in PCR. Generated by immunoSEQ multiplex PCR, the TCRdb table keeps only in-frame clones and is missing some. Among a few hundred thousand clones listed, about three quarters were seen once. The CDR3 loop spans 16 amino acids. Germline CDR1 reads SEHNR; CDR2 reads FQNEAQ (reference sequence). The V and J ends lost 5 bases and 0 bases respectively, with 16 bases between them. Turning to this clone: The antigen remains undetermined.

Sequenced input: PBMCs. V and J are TRBV7-9 and TRBJ1-1; D is unresolved. The sequence came from a man aged 18-30 years in good health and CMV-seronegative. The CDR3 spells CASSRGGGLMNTEAFF. The CDR3 nucleotides read TGTGCCAGCAGCCGCGGAGGAGGGCTCATGAACACTGAAGCTTTCTTT.